Presented here are 21 T cell receptor beta chains from one specimen sequenced in a study of fetal regulatory T cell absence and autoimmunity. Method: immunoSEQ multiplex PCR; TCRdb's copy keeps in-frame clones and lacks some. This table has approximately 49,000 clones, approximately 80% appearing once. The sequencing input was cord blood. The receptors stem from a newborn boy with IPEX syndrome.

This rearrangement joins TRBV7-6 to TRBJ2-1; no reliable D call. Trimming left V 4 bases short and J 7 bases short, with 5 bases between. Germline V gene data show CDR1 as SGHVS and CDR2 as FNYEAQ. This CDR3 region has 11 residues. The CDR3 sequence is CASSWENEQFF. The CDR3 region has the DNA TGTGCCAGCAGCTGGGAAAATGAGCAGTTCTTC.

The chain joins TRBV27 to TRBJ1-1; D possibly corresponds to TRBD1 (5 bases). The germline V gene encodes CDR1 MNHEY and CDR2 SMNVEV (reference sequence). The CDR3 runs 14 residues. Trimming took off 4 bases at V and 10 bases at J, with 19 bases between the two ends. The CDR3 here is CASSSRPGTAGAFF. The CDR3 DNA is TGTGCCAGCAGTTCTAGGCCCGGGACGGCCGGAGCTTTCTTT.

The J gene is TRBJ1-2, the V gene TRBV2; no clear D. Trimming took off 8 bases at V and 7 bases at J, with 20 bases between the two ends. The CDR3 loop spans 14 amino acids. The germline V gene encodes CDR1 SNHLY and CDR2 FYNNEI. CDR3 DNA: TGTGCCAGCCGGCCACGAGTCAGGTGGGGTGGCTACACCTTC. Translating it yields CASRPRVRWGGYTF. The full variable domain, in which reference TRBV2 and TRBJ1-2 provide the parts outside the CDR3, is EPEVTQTPSHQVTQMGQEVILRCVPISNHLYFYWYRQILGQKVEFLVSFYNNEISEKSEIFDDQFSVERPDGSNFTLKIRSTKLEDSAMYFCASRPRVRWGGYTFGSGTRLTVV.

This chain joins TRBV9 and TRBJ2-1, with D possibly matching TRBD2 (5 bases). CDR3 length: 17 amino acids. V lost 2 bases, J lost 0 bases, and 15 bases lay in between. The germline V gene encodes CDR1 SGDLS and CDR2 YYNGEE. The CDR3 is CASSVDWLAVSYNEQFF. The CDR3 coding sequence is TGTGCCAGCAGCGTGGACTGGCTCGCCGTCTCCTACAATGAGCAGTTCTTC.

This clone showed up just once. This sequence joins TRBV6-5 and TRBJ2-3; TRBD2 matches 10 bases. This CDR3 has 15 residues. Germline CDR1 is MNHEY and CDR2 is SVGAGI. The trim removed 0 bases at V and 3 bases at J, leaving 0 bases unmatched. CDR3 in DNA: TGTGCCAGCAGTTACTCTAGCGGGGGGACAGATACGCAGTATTTT. Protein sequence: CASSYSSGGTDTQYF.

A few counts support this clone. V usage is TRBV11-1 and J usage is TRBJ2-7, with 7 bases matching TRBD1. CDR1 SGHAT and CDR2 FQDESV come from the germline V gene (reference sequence). V lost 3 bases and J lost 2; bases outside the gene matches: 7. The CDR3 length is 15 residues. The DNA of the CDR3 is TGTGCCAGCAGCTTCCGGGACAGCGATCCCTACGAGCAGTACTTC. It codes for CASSFRDSDPYEQYF.

This clone has only a few counts. The chain links TRBV14 to TRBJ2-7; 7 bases are a match to TRBD1. The CDR3 is made up of 15 amino acids. Looked up from germline, CDR1 is SGHDN and CDR2 is FVKESK. J gave up 3 bases and V 2 bases, and 7 bases lay outside the gene matches. CDR3 residues: CASSQTGVEGYEQYF. CDR3 nucleotides: TGTGCCAGCAGCCAAACAGGGGTTGAAGGCTACGAGCAGTACTTC.

V and J are TRBV7-8 and TRBJ2-7; a weak D match, TRBD1 (7 bases). Deletions cut 7 bases from V and 4 bases from J, with 17 bases between. The CDR3 has 14 residues. CDR1 and CDR2 (germline): SGHVS, FQNEAQ. The DNA of the CDR3 is TGTGCCAGCACACCGGAGGGGGCAAGGTACGAGCAGTACTTC. It codes for CASTPEGARYEQYF.

J is TRBJ2-3 and V is TRBV6-1, with TRBD2 identical over 13 bases. The CDR3 contains 15 residues. The germline V gene encodes CDR1 MNHNS and CDR2 SASEGT. The V and J ends lost 5 bases and 5 bases, in that order; junction bases with no gene match: 4. Here the CDR3 reads CASSQLAGGVDTQYF. CDR3 DNA: TGTGCCAGCAGTCAACTAGCGGGGGGGGTAGATACGCAGTATTTT.

This clone was counted a single time. The V and J genes are TRBV21-1 and TRBJ2-7; the table's D call TRBD2 went unverified against the DNA. TRBV21-1 is marked as a pseudogene. This CDR3 has 15 amino acids. The CDR3 DNA reads TGTGCCAGCAGCCCACAAGCCACTAGCGGATACGAGCAGTACTTC. Protein product: CASSPQATSGYEQYF.

V usage is TRBV7-2 and J usage is TRBJ1-2, with D possibly TRBD1 on 5 matching bases. The CDR3 is 13 amino acids. The germline gives CDR1 SGHTA, CDR2 FQGNSA. V was cut by 3 bases and J by 6 bases, with 11 bases left in between. The CDR3 DNA follows: TGTGCCAGCAGCTTCACCCGGGGCGATGGCTACACCTTC. Its protein is CASSFTRGDGYTF. Variable domain in full (rest from reference TRBV7-2 and TRBJ1-2): GAGVSQSPSNKVTEKGKDVELRCDPISGHTALYWYRQSLGQGLEFLIYFQGNSAPDKSGLPSDRFSAERTGGSVSTLTIQRTQQEDSAVYLCASSFTRGDGYTFGSGTRLTVV.

The J gene is TRBJ2-3, the V gene TRBV5-5; D not certain. The CDR3 length is 11 residues. Germline lookup yields CDR1 SGHKS and CDR2 YYEKEE (reference sequence). With 4 bases removed from V and 3 bases from J, the gap between germline ends came to 3 bases. The CDR3, as DNA: TGTGCCAGCAGCATTACAGATACGCAGTATTTT. Translated, it gives CASSITDTQYF.

This chain uses TRBV5-8 with TRBJ2-5; TRBD2 aligns across 12 bases. The V gene end was trimmed by 2 bases and the J gene end by 2 bases; junction bases not matched to a gene: 1. CDR3 length: 15 residues. Germline CDR1 and CDR2: SGHTS and YDEGEE. This CDR3 reads CASSLGLAGQETQYF. In DNA, the CDR3 is TGTGCCAGCAGCTTAGGACTAGCGGGACAAGAGACCCAGTACTTC. Together with reference TRBV5-8 and TRBJ2-5, the CDR3 gives the full variable domain: EAGVTQSPTHLIKTRGQQATLRCSPISGHTSVYWYQQALGLGLQFLLWYDEGEERNRGNFPPRFSGRQFPNYSSELNVNALELEDSALYLCASSLGLAGQETQYFGPGTRLLVL.

The V and J genes are TRBV5-1 and TRBJ2-1, with D maybe TRBD2 (6 bases). CDR1 SGHRS and CDR2 YFSETQ come from the germline V gene. This CDR3 comprises 16 residues. V was clipped by 0 bases and J by 3 bases, with 13 bases between them. CDR3 sequence: CASSLEVAASYNEQFF. Written as DNA, the CDR3 is TGCGCCAGCAGCTTGGAAGTAGCGGCAAGCTACAATGAGCAGTTCTTC.

The J gene is TRBJ2-2, the V gene TRBV6-5; D ambiguous. V lost 2 bases and J lost 4, with 8 bases in between. The CDR3 extends over 14 amino acids. Germline V gives CDR1 MNHEY, CDR2 SVGAGI. The CDR3 nucleotides read TGTGCCAGCAGTTACCGAGGCTCCACCGGGGAGCTGTTTTTT. Its protein product is CASSYRGSTGELFF.

This clone has a handful of counts. V and J are TRBV19 and TRBJ1-1, with D uncertain. CDR1 and CDR2 (germline): LNHDA, SQIVND (reference sequence). This CDR3 contains 13 residues. Trimming left V 7 bases short and J 7 bases short, with 16 bases between. DNA of the CDR3: TGTGCCAGTACCCCCTTGTGGGGAGATGAAGCTTTCTTT. Translation: CASTPLWGDEAFF.

The CDR3 bases are TGTGCCACCAGCAGAGTAGTCGGGGGCGAAAACATTCAGTACTTC. Amino acid sequence: CATSRVVGGENIQYF. The chain is built from TRBV15 and TRBJ2-4; tentatively, D is TRBD1 or TRBD2 (6 bases each). The V and J ends lost 1 base and 5 bases respectively, with 12 bases between them. Per the germline V gene, CDR1 is LNHNV and CDR2 is YYDKDF (reference sequence). The CDR3 covers 15 residues.

The gene calls are TRBV4-1 and TRBJ1-5; TRBD1 matches 7 bases. Germline lookup yields CDR1 MGHRA and CDR2 YSYEKL. CDR3 length: 15 amino acids. Losses at the gene ends were 5 bases for V and 0 bases for J; bases not matched to a gene: 4. The CDR3 sequence is CASSADRASNQPQHF. Here the CDR3 DNA reads TGCGCCAGCAGCGCCGACAGGGCTAGCAATCAGCCCCAGCATTTT.

The chain combines TRBV9 with TRBJ2-6; no firm D call. Trimming removed 0 bases at V and 0 bases at J, with 10 bases between. Per germline, CDR1 SGDLS and CDR2 YYNGEE. This CDR3 is 17 amino acids long. CDR3 bases: TGTGCCAGCAGCGTAGAACTGTTCCCCTCTGGGGCCAACGTCCTGACTTTC. It encodes CASSVELFPSGANVLTF.

Only a few counts were recorded for this clone. V and J are TRBV19 and TRBJ1-1; 9 bases are a match to TRBD1. The trim removed 3 bases at V and 1 base at J, leaving 0 bases unmatched. Germline lookup yields CDR1 LNHDA and CDR2 SQIVND (reference sequence). The CDR3 totals 14 residues. The CDR3, as DNA: TGTGCCAGTAGTATGGGACAGGGGAACACTGAAGCTTTCTTT. The encoded protein is CASSMGQGNTEAFF.

The chain uses TRBV14 and TRBJ1-2; 10 bases are a match to TRBD1. The CDR3 covers 14 residues. With V trimmed by 6 bases and J by 6 bases, 7 bases remained unmatched. CDR1 is SGHDN and CDR2 is FVKESK in the germline V gene. The CDR3 protein is CASRLSGTGDGYTF. In DNA form, the CDR3 reads TGTGCCAGCAGACTCTCCGGGACAGGGGATGGCTACACCTTC. Based on the CDR3 plus reference TRBV14 and TRBJ1-2, the full variable domain is EAGVTQFPSHSVIEKGQTVTLRCDPISGHDNLYWYRRVMGKEIKFLLHFVKESKQDESGMPNNRFLAERTGGTYSTLKVQPAELEDSGVYFCASRLSGTGDGYTFGSGTRLTVV.